This T cell receptor beta chain is drawn from a study of cytotoxic CD8 clonotypes in ibrutinib-treated CLL. Findings and caveats of the study: Public clonotypes, rarely seen, contracted or held steady on treatment.

As for this clone: Its antigen is unknown.

This CDR3 region has 13 residues. Trimming took off 1 base at V and 7 bases at J, with 10 bases between the two ends. Germline assignment: CDR1 SGHTA and CDR2 FQGNSA. Data came from immunoSEQ multiplex PCR; TCRdb stores just in-frame clones and leaves some out. In the table there are 150,000 to 200,000 clones, 72% of which are singletons. Material: PBMCs, obtained after 24 months of ibrutinib treatment. The sequence derives from a human donor with chronic lymphocytic leukemia. The chain carries TRBV7-2 and TRBJ2-5; unclear D gene. Here the CDR3 reads CASSLGAPGTQYF. The DNA for the CDR3 is TGTGCCAGCAGCTTAGGGGCTCCGGGGACCCAGTACTTC.